This T cell receptor beta chain was captured in a study of OX40 agonist ivuxolimab in advanced cancers. Study-level information: Patients were dosed with the agonistic anti-OX40 (CD134) antibody ivuxolimab. About 40% of patients had received prior checkpoint inhibitor therapy.

V was trimmed by 4 bases and J by 2 bases, leaving 11 bases between them. The CDR3 contains 14 residues. Per germline, CDR1 SGHDN and CDR2 FVKESK. Concerning this clone: The antigen remains undetermined. The identical CDR3 is also encoded by other nucleotide sequences in the sample.

Study-level points and caveats: Dosing at 0.1 to 3.0 mg/kg was accompanied by clonal expansion of CD4+ and CD8+ blood T cells by week 6. Antigen specificity remained undetermined for the expanded peripheral T cells.

The assay was immunoSEQ multiplex PCR, and TCRdb's table has in-frame clones only and misses some. The sample includes 40,000 to 60,000 clones, 88% of them seen just once. Sequencing used CD4+ or CD8+ T cells sorted from blood, obtained in a trial of the OX40 agonist ivuxolimab. The clonotype comes from an adult with an advanced solid tumor such as melanoma, head and neck, liver or kidney cancer. V is TRBV14 and J is TRBJ2-5, with unresolved D. The CDR3, as DNA: TGTGCCAGCAGCCGACTTGGAGCGCAAGAGACCCAGTACTTC. As protein: CASSRLGAQETQYF.